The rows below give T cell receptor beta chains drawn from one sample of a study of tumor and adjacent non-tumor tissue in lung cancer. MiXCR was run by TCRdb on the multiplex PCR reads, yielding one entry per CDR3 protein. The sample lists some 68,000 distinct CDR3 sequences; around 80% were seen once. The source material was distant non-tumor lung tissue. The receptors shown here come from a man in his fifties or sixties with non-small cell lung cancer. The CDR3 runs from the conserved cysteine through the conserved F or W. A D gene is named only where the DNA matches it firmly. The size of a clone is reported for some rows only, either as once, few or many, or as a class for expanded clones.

cdr3_nt: TGTGCCAGCAGCCCACAGGGGAACTATGGCTACACCTTC
cdr3_aa: CASSPQGNYGYTF
d_call: TRBD1
j_call: TRBJ1-2
clone_size: many
v_call: TRBV5-4

cdr3_nt: TGTAGCGTTGAGGACAGGGTAAACATTCAGTACTTC
cdr3_aa: CSVEDRVNIQYF
d_call: TRBD1
j_call: TRBJ2-4
clone_size: .
v_call: TRBV29-1

cdr3_nt: TGTGCCATCAGTGACTCTAGCGGGAGCTCCTACGAGCGGTACTTC
cdr3_aa: CAISDSSGSSYERYF
d_call: TRBD2
j_call: TRBJ2-7
clone_size: .
v_call: TRBV10-3

cdr3_nt: TGTGCCAGCTGGGGGGGGAACACTGGAGCTTTCTTT
cdr3_aa: CASWGGNTGAFF
d_call: .
j_call: TRBJ1-1
clone_size: .
v_call: TRBV2

cdr3_nt: TGTAGCGCGGGATTAACAGGAGGCGCCCAGCTTTTT
cdr3_aa: CSAGLTGGAQLF
d_call: .
j_call: TRBJ1-5
clone_size: .
v_call: TRBV29-1

cdr3_nt: TGTACTAGCAGCTTCAGGGGGGCGGATGAAAAACTGTTTTTT
cdr3_aa: CTSSFRGADEKLFF
d_call: TRBD1
j_call: TRBJ1-4
clone_size: .
v_call: TRBV5-4

cdr3_nt: TGTGCCAGCATTTTAGCGAGACAGAACACAGATATGCAGTATTTT
cdr3_aa: CASILARQNTDMQYF
d_call: .
j_call: TRBJ2-3
clone_size: .
v_call: TRBV13

cdr3_nt: TGTGCCAGCAGACAATGGGGGACTATAGTCTACGAGCAGTACTTC
cdr3_aa: CASRQWGTIVYEQYF
d_call: TRBD2
j_call: TRBJ2-7
clone_size: .
v_call: TRBV28

cdr3_nt: TGTGCCAGCAGTTTCTCAAGGCGGGAGACGGCCGAGCAGTATTTC
cdr3_aa: CASSFSRRETAEQYF
d_call: TRBD2
j_call: TRBJ2-7
clone_size: .
v_call: TRBV6-5

cdr3_nt: TGTGCCTGGAGTGGGGGTCTAGCGGGTGGGTCGGGAGATACGCAGTATTTT
cdr3_aa: CAWSGGLAGGSGDTQYF
d_call: TRBD2
j_call: TRBJ2-3
clone_size: .
v_call: TRBV30

cdr3_nt: TGTGCCAGGAGACAGGGTGGCACTGAAGCTTTCTTT
cdr3_aa: CARRQGGTEAFF
d_call: TRBD1
j_call: TRBJ1-1
clone_size: .
v_call: TRBV6-5

cdr3_nt: TGTGACAGCAGCGACAGGAGCAGTCAGCCCCAGCATTTT
cdr3_aa: CDSSDRSSQPQHF
d_call: .
j_call: TRBJ1-5
clone_size: .
v_call: TRBV6-6

cdr3_nt: TGTGCCAGCAGTCCACAAGGGACCAAAATTGGGTACACCTTC
cdr3_aa: CASSPQGTKIGYTF
d_call: .
j_call: TRBJ1-2
clone_size: .
v_call: TRBV28

cdr3_nt: TGTGCCAGTAGTAACCAGGGCTGGATCTACGAGCAGTACTTC
cdr3_aa: CASSNQGWIYEQYF
d_call: .
j_call: TRBJ2-7
clone_size: few
v_call: TRBV19

cdr3_nt: TGTGCCAGCAGCTCAGCGCCGGGCGCTGAAACTTTCTTT
cdr3_aa: CASSSAPGAETFF
d_call: .
j_call: TRBJ1-1
clone_size: .
v_call: TRBV11-1

cdr3_nt: TGTGTCTGCAGCGTCAAGAACACCGGGGAGCTGTTTTTT
cdr3_aa: CVCSVKNTGELFF
d_call: .
j_call: TRBJ2-2
clone_size: .
v_call: TRBV7-8

cdr3_nt: TGCGCCAACAGGCCGGGACTAGCGGGAGGGGTTGAGCAGTTCTTC
cdr3_aa: CANRPGLAGGVEQFF
d_call: TRBD2
j_call: TRBJ2-1
clone_size: .
v_call: TRBV4-1

cdr3_nt: TGTGCCACCAGCGAGGAGCGGCGGACTAATGAAAAACCGTTTTTT
cdr3_aa: CATSEERRTNEKPFF
d_call: .
j_call: TRBJ1-4
clone_size: once
v_call: TRBV15

cdr3_nt: TGTGGCAGCAGTTACAATATACACGGGAGTTTCCCCCTTGAGCAGTTCTTC
cdr3_aa: CGSSYNIHGSFPLEQFF
d_call: .
j_call: TRBJ2-1
clone_size: .
v_call: TRBV6-2/TRBV6-3

cdr3_nt: TGTGCCAGCAGCCTGACCCCGACGAGGATCGACTACACCTTC
cdr3_aa: CASSLTPTRIDYTF
d_call: .
j_call: TRBJ1-2
clone_size: .
v_call: TRBV7-8

cdr3_nt: TGTGACAGCAGCCCTTATTGGGTGGTTTACGAGCAGTACTTC
cdr3_aa: CDSSPYWVVYEQYF
d_call: .
j_call: TRBJ2-7
clone_size: .
v_call: TRBV5-6

cdr3_nt: TGTGCCAGCAGCTCCTCGTACTTGAATCTGTTCTTC
cdr3_aa: CASSSSYLNLFF
d_call: .
j_call: TRBJ2-1
clone_size: .
v_call: TRBV11-2

cdr3_nt: TGTGCCAGCGCCTCGGGCAGTGAGACCGAGTACTTC
cdr3_aa: CASASGSETEYF
d_call: .
j_call: TRBJ2-5
clone_size: .
v_call: TRBV6-5

cdr3_nt: TGTGCCAGCTGTTCCCAAGCAGGGGTCGCCCATGGCTACACCTTC
cdr3_aa: CASCSQAGVAHGYTF
d_call: .
j_call: TRBJ1-2
clone_size: .
v_call: TRBV6-5

cdr3_nt: TGCAGTGATAGAGATGCCCCATTTGCGGGGGAGACCCAGTACTTC
cdr3_aa: CSDRDAPFAGETQYF
d_call: .
j_call: TRBJ2-5
clone_size: .
v_call: TRBV20-1

cdr3_nt: TGCAGCGTGGCACCGAGTGGCAATCAGCCCCAGCATTTT
cdr3_aa: CSVAPSGNQPQHF
d_call: .
j_call: TRBJ1-5
clone_size: .
v_call: TRBV29-1

cdr3_nt: TGTGCCAGCAGCGGGGGGGCTAGCGGGAGTGGGGTATACAATGAGCAGTTCTTC
cdr3_aa: CASSGGASGSGVYNEQFF
d_call: TRBD2
j_call: TRBJ2-1
clone_size: .
v_call: TRBV11-2

cdr3_nt: TGTGCCAGCAGCCCTAGGGGGTTGGGTGTTGAAGCTTTCTTT
cdr3_aa: CASSPRGLGVEAFF
d_call: .
j_call: TRBJ1-1
clone_size: .
v_call: TRBV9

cdr3_nt: TGCAGCATTGAAGGGTTCGGCGGGGTAACCTCCTACAATGAGCAGTTCTTC
cdr3_aa: CSIEGFGGVTSYNEQFF
d_call: .
j_call: TRBJ2-1
clone_size: .
v_call: TRBV29-1

cdr3_nt: TGCGCCGGCAGCTTGGGTTCAGGGTACCAAGAAACCCAGTACTTC
cdr3_aa: CAGSLGSGYQETQYF
d_call: .
j_call: TRBJ2-5
clone_size: .
v_call: TRBV5-1

cdr3_nt: TGTGTCAGCATCTTGGCCCAGCACAATGAGCAGTTCTTC
cdr3_aa: CVSILAQHNEQFF
d_call: .
j_call: TRBJ2-1
clone_size: few
v_call: TRBV5-6

cdr3_nt: TGCGCCAGTAGCCAACTAGCGGACTTCTACAATGAGCAGTTCTTC
cdr3_aa: CASSQLADFYNEQFF
d_call: TRBD2
j_call: TRBJ2-1
clone_size: .
v_call: TRBV4-1

cdr3_nt: TGTGCCAGCTGCCCCCCAGGGCAAGAGACTCAGTACTTC
cdr3_aa: CASCPPGQETQYF
d_call: .
j_call: TRBJ2-5
clone_size: few
v_call: TRBV11-1

cdr3_nt: TGTGCCAGCAGTTTTAGCGGGAACCCCGGGGAGCTGTTTTTT
cdr3_aa: CASSFSGNPGELFF
d_call: TRBD2
j_call: TRBJ2-2
clone_size: many
v_call: TRBV12-3/TRBV12-4

cdr3_nt: TGTGCCAGCAGCCAAGATAGGGGACCCTACGAGCAGTACTTC
cdr3_aa: CASSQDRGPYEQYF
d_call: .
j_call: TRBJ2-7
clone_size: .
v_call: TRBV4-2

cdr3_nt: TGTGCCGGCTGTTACAATAGAGGCGGGAGCGATGAGCATTTCTTC
cdr3_aa: CAGCYNRGGSDEHFF
d_call: TRBD2
j_call: TRBJ2-1
clone_size: .
v_call: TRBV6-2/TRBV6-3

cdr3_nt: TGTGCCACAATCCCCCGACTAGCGGGAGTCCCGCGTTCCGGGGAGCTGTTTTTT
cdr3_aa: CATIPRLAGVPRSGELFF
d_call: TRBD2
j_call: TRBJ2-2
clone_size: .
v_call: TRBV6-6

cdr3_nt: TGTGCCAGCAGTCCAAAAGCGGGAGTGAGGGCAGATATGCAGTATTTT
cdr3_aa: CASSPKAGVRADMQYF
d_call: TRBD2
j_call: TRBJ2-3
clone_size: .
v_call: TRBV28

cdr3_nt: TGTGCCAGCAGCCAAGACTGGCGGTATGGCTACACCTTC
cdr3_aa: CASSQDWRYGYTF
d_call: .
j_call: TRBJ1-2
clone_size: many
v_call: TRBV14

cdr3_nt: TGTGCCAGCACCCTTATGGGGGGGGCCTACGAGCAGTACTTC
cdr3_aa: CASTLMGGAYEQYF
d_call: TRBD2
j_call: TRBJ2-7
clone_size: many
v_call: TRBV7-9

cdr3_nt: TGCAGCATATACACCGGGACTAGTAGCCACGAGCAATACTTC
cdr3_aa: CSIYTGTSSHEQYF
d_call: TRBD2
j_call: TRBJ2-7
clone_size: .
v_call: TRBV29-1

cdr3_nt: TGTGCCAAAAGTCCACTAGGGACCAAAAATGGGTACACCTTC
cdr3_aa: CAKSPLGTKNGYTF
d_call: .
j_call: TRBJ1-2
clone_size: .
v_call: TRBV28

cdr3_nt: TGTGCCACCGCCAGGGACAGGGTGACAGATACGCAGTATTTT
cdr3_aa: CATARDRVTDTQYF
d_call: TRBD1
j_call: TRBJ2-3
clone_size: .
v_call: TRBV24-1

cdr3_nt: TGTGCCAGCAGGCCGGGACTATCCGACCGCAGCTCCTACAATGAGCAGTTCTTC
cdr3_aa: CASRPGLSDRSSYNEQFF
d_call: TRBD2
j_call: TRBJ2-1
clone_size: .
v_call: TRBV13

cdr3_nt: TGTGCCAGCAGTTCCAGGGGAAACGAGCAGTACTTC
cdr3_aa: CASSSRGNEQYF
d_call: .
j_call: TRBJ2-7
clone_size: many
v_call: TRBV6-5

cdr3_nt: TGTGCCAGCAGCTTGGATACAGGGTACACCGGGGAGCTGTTTTTT
cdr3_aa: CASSLDTGYTGELFF
d_call: .
j_call: TRBJ2-2
clone_size: .
v_call: TRBV11-2

cdr3_nt: TGTGCCAGCAGTGGACATGATCTGGATAACGAGCAGTACTTC
cdr3_aa: CASSGHDLDNEQYF
d_call: .
j_call: TRBJ2-7
clone_size: .
v_call: TRBV12-3/TRBV12-4

cdr3_nt: TGCAGCGTGTCGGACCTTTACCAAGAGACCCAGTACTTC
cdr3_aa: CSVSDLYQETQYF
d_call: .
j_call: TRBJ2-5
clone_size: .
v_call: TRBV29-1

cdr3_nt: TGTACCAGCAGTTTAGGACAGGGGGTCGCCCACGAGCAGTACTTC
cdr3_aa: CTSSLGQGVAHEQYF
d_call: TRBD1
j_call: TRBJ2-7
clone_size: .
v_call: TRBV28